These 3 T cell receptor beta chains share one sample of origin, sequenced in a study of T cell responses to AZD1222 COVID-19 vaccine. Sequencing used immunoSEQ multiplex PCR; TCRdb keeps in-frame clones, though not all of them. This sample has approximately 150,000 clones, with 90% to 95% found just once. The source was peripheral blood, collected on day 0 of AZD1222 vaccination. Receptors originate from an adult in good health.

The chain carries TRBV5-1 and TRBJ2-4; tentatively, D is TRBD2 (5 bases). The CDR3 contains 15 residues. Trimming stripped 0 bases from V and 7 bases from J, with 14 bases between. Germline CDR1 reads SGHRS; CDR2 reads YFSETQ. The chain's CDR3 is CASSLVPRRGNIQYF. The CDR3 nucleotides read TGCGCCAGCAGCTTGGTTCCCCGGCGAGGGAACATTCAGTACTTC.

This chain uses TRBV7-9 with TRBJ2-3; no clear D gene. The V gene's germline CDR1 is SEHNR and CDR2 FQNEAQ (reference sequence). V gave up 3 bases and J gave up 2 bases, with 0 bases separating them. The CDR3 loop spans 11 amino acids. CDR3 residues: CASSFTDTQYF. CDR3 sequence (DNA): TGTGCCAGCAGCTTCACAGATACGCAGTATTTT.

The chain recombines TRBV5-4 with TRBJ2-7, with 11 bases aligning to TRBD1. From germline, CDR1 is SGHNT and CDR2 YYREEE (reference sequence). There are 16 residues in the CDR3. V gave up 3 bases and J gave up 0 bases; unmatched junction bases: 5. The CDR3 DNA reads as TGTGCCAGCAGCTCCCGGGACAGGGGGAGCTCCTACGAGCAGTACTTC. This gives the protein CASSSRDRGSSYEQYF. Based on the CDR3 plus reference TRBV5-4 and TRBJ2-7, the full variable domain is ETGVTQSPTHLIKTRGQQVTLRCSSQSGHNTVSWYQQALGQGPQFIFQYYREEENGRGNFPPRFSGLQFPNYSSELNVNALELDDSALYLCASSSRDRGSSYEQYFGPGTRLTVT.